This record covers a single T cell receptor (beta chain). The antigen is unknown. These data are taken from a study of shared clonotypes between healthy human individuals. Overall study context: A couple of women and a few men aged 18 to 49 made up the donors. Study-level results: Non-shared clonotypes had lower generation probabilities than those shared by all four donors. A handful of donors shared about 4.5% of their naive CD4 clonotypes.

V dropped 3 bases and J dropped 3 bases, with 8 bases sitting between them. The germline V gene encodes CDR1 MDHEN and CDR2 SYDVKM. The length of the CDR3 is 14 residues. The healthy adult donors were HIV-negative and reported no recent acute infections or vaccinations. The assay was immunoSEQ multiplex PCR, and TCRdb's table has in-frame clones only and misses some. This repertoire shows under 2.5 million clones, about 90% found once; its top ten account for approximately 0.4%. The sequence came from a man younger than 35 in good health. Some clones in this sample may be carry-over from other donors' samples. The sequencing input was naive CD4+ T cells from PBMCs. Subset described: CD45RA+ positively selected. The gene calls are TRBV28 and TRBJ2-2; D may be TRBD2 (5 bases). CDR3 nucleotides: TGTGCCAGCAGTTTGTTAGCGCACACCGGGGAGCTGTTTTTT. It yields the protein CASSLLAHTGELFF.